Listed below are T cell receptor beta chains from one sample, sequenced in a study of patients and donors after allogeneic stem cell transplantation. TCRdb reanalysed the RT-PCR reads using MiXCR and keeps one entry per CDR3 protein. The sample shows around 30,000 distinct CDR3 sequences, less than 45% of them seen only once. Sequenced sample: blood, either unsorted or a sorted T cell fraction (not recorded which). These receptor sequences come from a human donor who was either an allogeneic HSCT recipient or a stem cell or donor lymphocyte infusion donor (not recorded which). It is not recorded whose cells these are; they may come from a transplant donor. CDR3s leave out the opening cysteine and the closing phenylalanine or tryptophan.

v_gene,CDR3aa
TRBV7-6,ASSLAGGSTEAF
TRBV7-9,ASSIPRTRHEQF
TRBV29-1,SVGIQGAADEQY
TRBV20-1,SASLHEQF
TRBV20-1,SARGGTGGGDEKLF
TRBV5-1,ASSLLLAGGPDTQY
TRBV20-1,SAPRGRENTEAF
TRBV6-5,AIRRQENTEAF
TRBV25-1,ASSESGSGRWNEQF
TRBV10-3,AISESKGAYGYT
TRBV6-2/TRBV6-3,ASSAHLTDTQY
TRBV12-3/TRBV12-4,ASSPLLLGVGQPQH
TRBV20-1,SATGARGTGELF
TRBV24-1,ATSDSGEPLH
TRBV11-3,ASSAAVGYTDTQY
TRBV20-1,SGDDGNTEAF
TRBV30,ARTLSGRAVEQF
TRBV29-1,SVDPQSTGELF
TRBV3-1,ASSLGTTNTGELF
TRBV5-4,ASSLVGLANEQF
TRBV4-1,ASSQAHRGITEAF
TRBV3-1,ASSQLWEQALSGNTIY
TRBV10-1,ASQGLNTEAF
TRBV7-6,ASSLLTDGYGYT
TRBV7-8,ASSPWGGYTDTQY
TRBV5-6,ASSLGDYGYT
TRBV5-1,ASSSHLAAQETQY
TRBV6-2/TRBV6-3,ASSPTRLYTGELF
TRBV20-1,SASRYPNTEAF
TRBV7-3,ASSLLLAGDTQY
TRBV20-1,SASPTSTVSEQY
TRBV2,ASSWWGSPTDTQY
TRBV29-1,SVELPGNQPQH
TRBV24-1,ATSTSQGTDTQY
TRBV7-9,ASSLESGTGTYEQY
TRBV6-2/TRBV6-3,ASSYVPEGNTEAF
TRBV10-3,AISEPWGETQY
TRBV20-1,SAGTGTYEQY
TRBV7-2,ASSLGDRRNTIY
TRBV12-3/TRBV12-4,ASSFGLNTEAF
TRBV20-1,SAIRKLSSYNSPLH
TRBV10-3,AGTNGNTEAF
TRBV12-3/TRBV12-4,ASSLEQGLSNQPQH
TRBV2,ASSDGGGTDTQY
TRBV4-3,ASSHGDTDTTGELF
TRBV7-9,ASTGGRTNYGYT
TRBV5-1,ASSLYGNTDTQY
TRBV24-1,ATATGGDGYT
TRBV4-1,ASSHRRTTMNTEAF
TRBV12-3/TRBV12-4,ASSLRQGGDYGYT
TRBV6-6,ASSYSGQWDEQY
TRBV4-3,ASSQVGFSGNTIY
TRBV7-9,ASRRPPRGTEAF
TRBV20-1,SARRVAGEFTDTQY
TRBV25-1,AREIEGYIQY
TRBV21-1,ASSFGQDGNTPNNGYT
TRBV7-9,ASSSGPGNQPQH